These 5 T cell receptor beta chains share one sample of origin, sequenced in a study of blood T cell repertoires in COVID-19. Sequencing was performed with immunoSEQ multiplex PCR; in TCRdb, only in-frame clones are kept and a portion is missing. Of about 78,000 clones listed, around 90% were seen once; the top ten hold around 4.5%. What was sequenced was peripheral blood. Receptors were obtained from a woman of 80 years or more with active or convalescent COVID-19.

The chain has TRBV7-2 and TRBJ2-1; a possible D gene is TRBD2 (5 bases). V lost 5 bases to trimming and J lost 0 bases, with 17 bases between them. Germline V CDR1 and CDR2: SGHTA, FQGNSA. The CDR3 is made up of 17 amino acids. The chain's CDR3 is CASSPTLAQSSYNEQFF. Written as DNA, the CDR3 is TGTGCCAGCAGCCCGACTTTAGCGCAAAGCTCCTACAATGAGCAGTTCTTC.

This rearrangement joins TRBV24-1 to TRBJ2-7, with D perhaps TRBD1 (7 bases). The CDR3 extends over 15 amino acids. Germline CDR1 KGHDR, CDR2 SFDVKD. V was trimmed by 7 bases and J by 2 bases, leaving 17 bases between them. The CDR3 DNA reads as TGTGCCACCAGCCAGGCAGGGGGAGGCCCCTACGAGCAGTACTTC. Translated, it gives CATSQAGGGPYEQYF.

The V call is TRBV15, the J call TRBJ1-2, with a possible D match to TRBD1 (6 bases). V was clipped by 0 bases and J by 6 bases, with 17 bases between them. The CDR3 extends over 16 amino acids. CDR1 and CDR2 (germline): LNHNV, YYDKDF (reference sequence). The CDR3 protein is CATSRDHTQGQNGYTF. In DNA form, the CDR3 reads TGTGCCACCAGCAGAGACCACACACAAGGACAGAATGGCTACACCTTC.

This clone was seen a handful of times. V gene TRBV28 combines with J gene TRBJ2-7, with no clear D. Trimming shortened V by 1 base and J by 7 bases, and 11 bases separated the two germline ends. The CDR3 has 13 amino acids. Germline CDR1 and CDR2: MDHEN and SYDVKM. The CDR3 spells CASSLLPYGEQYF. The CDR3 bases are TGTGCCAGCAGTTTATTGCCCTACGGGGAGCAGTACTTC. Based on the CDR3 plus reference TRBV28 and TRBJ2-7, the full variable domain is DVKVTQSSRYLVKRTGEKVFLECVQDMDHENMFWYRQDPGLGLRLIYFSYDVKMKEKGDIPEGYSVSREKKERFSLILESASTNQTSMYLCASSLLPYGEQYFGPGTRLTVT.

The chain uses TRBV5-1 and TRBJ2-5; no clear D gene. The germline V and J ends were trimmed by 4 bases and 5 bases, with 6 bases remaining between them. The CDR3 is 11 residues long. Germline V lookup: CDR1 SGHRS, CDR2 YFSETQ. For the CDR3, the DNA is TGCGCCAGCAGCGACGGGGAGACCCAGTACTTC. Translation gives CASSDGETQYF.